This T cell receptor beta chain was recovered during a study of T cell changes during pregnancy in multiple sclerosis. Profiling relied on immunoSEQ multiplex PCR, and the TCRdb table lists in-frame clones only, not all of them. The sample has about 92,000 clones, approximately 92% seen once. This CDR3 has 15 residues. V shed 2 bases and J shed 1 base, with 11 bases lying between them. Germline V lookup: CDR1 SNHLY, CDR2 FYNNEI. The sequence came from a female donor with multiple sclerosis, enrolled in a pregnancy study. The chain employs TRBV2 and TRBJ2-5; D gene unclear. This specimen was peripheral blood, taken in the first trimester of pregnancy. This CDR3 reads CASSESHGLQETQYF. Here the CDR3 DNA reads TGTGCCAGCAGTGAATCTCACGGTCTCCAAGAGACCCAGTACTTC.